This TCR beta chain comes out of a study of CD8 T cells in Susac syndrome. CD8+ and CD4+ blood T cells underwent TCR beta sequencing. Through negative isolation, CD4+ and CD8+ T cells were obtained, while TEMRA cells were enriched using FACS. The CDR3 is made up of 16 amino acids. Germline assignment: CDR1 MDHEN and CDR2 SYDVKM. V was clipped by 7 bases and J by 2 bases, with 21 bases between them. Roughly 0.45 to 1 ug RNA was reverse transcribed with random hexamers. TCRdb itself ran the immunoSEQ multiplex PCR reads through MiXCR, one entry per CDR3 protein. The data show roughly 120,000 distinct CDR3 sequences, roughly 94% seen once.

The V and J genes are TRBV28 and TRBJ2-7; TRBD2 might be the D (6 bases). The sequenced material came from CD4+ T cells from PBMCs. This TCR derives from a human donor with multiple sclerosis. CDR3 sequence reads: CASKRYRAGSTYEQYF. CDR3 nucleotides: TGTGCCAGCAAGCGGTACCGGGCGGGATCCACCTACGAGCAGTACTTC.